Listed here is a single T cell receptor beta chain. The CDR3 runs to 14 residues. Per the germline V gene, CDR1 is MNHEY and CDR2 is SMNVEV (reference sequence). V was cut by 3 bases and J by 4 bases, with 9 bases left in between. Reared together, all three twin pairs probably met the same infectious agents and vaccines. This sample was taken from a study of identical twins' blood T cells. TCRdb re-derived calls from the 5' RACE reads in MiXCR, one entry per CDR3 protein. The repertoire holds a few hundred thousand distinct CDR3 sequences, with roughly 31% as singletons. The receptor comes from a woman aged 18 to 50 in good health. Material for sequencing was PBMCs. This rearrangement joins TRBV27 to TRBJ2-2; maybe TRBD1 (6 bases). CDR3 residues: CASSLGHSTGELFF. CDR3 sequence (DNA): TGTGCCAGCAGTTTGGGACATTCCACCGGGGAGCTGTTTTTT.